Listed here are 4 T cell receptor beta chains from one sample, sequenced in a study of blood T cell repertoires in COVID-19. Assay: immunoSEQ multiplex PCR; the TCRdb copy retains only in-frame clones and omits some. The repertoire includes about 210,000 clones, around 92% of them detected once, and around 1.2% sits in the top ten. Sequences were obtained from peripheral blood. All receptors come from a man younger than 45 with acute or convalescent COVID-19.

The chain joins TRBV4-1 to TRBJ2-2; TRBD1 matches 9 bases. This CDR3 region has 17 residues. Germline lookup yields CDR1 MGHRA and CDR2 YSYEKL. V gave up 3 bases and J gave up 4 bases; unmatched junction bases: 9. Here the CDR3 reads CASSQGGQGQRTGELFF. The CDR3 region has the DNA TGCGCCAGCAGCCAGGGGGGACAGGGACAGCGCACCGGGGAGCTGTTTTTT.

The chain is built from TRBV15 and TRBJ2-6; a possible D gene is TRBD2 (6 bases). CDR1 and CDR2 (germline): LNHNV, YYDKDF (reference sequence). Trimming left V 3 bases short and J 2 bases short, with 8 bases between. The CDR3 is 15 amino acids. Written as DNA, the CDR3 is TGTGCCACCAGCAGCGGGGGAACTGGGGCCAACGTCCTGACTTTC. Amino acid sequence: CATSSGGTGANVLTF.

The chain is built from TRBV10-3 and TRBJ2-3, with 9 bases matching TRBD2. The V and J ends lost 2 bases and 1 base, in that order; junction bases with no gene match: 16. Germline CDR1 ENHRY, CDR2 SYGVKD. There are 20 residues in the CDR3. The CDR3, as DNA: TGTGCCATCAGTGAGGGAACACTGGTTCGACTAGCGGTCCGCACAGATACGCAGTATTTT. This codes for CAISEGTLVRLAVRTDTQYF.

This chain uses TRBV7-2 with TRBJ1-2, with 8 nucleotides matching TRBD1. With 5 bases clipped from V and 4 bases from J, the junction kept 6 bases outside the gene matches. CDR3 length equals 14 residues. Germline assignment: CDR1 SGHTA and CDR2 FQGNSA. The CDR3 coding sequence is TGTGCCAGCAGCGACAGGGGAGCTCCCTATGGCTACACCTTC. Translating it yields CASSDRGAPYGYTF.